One sample yielded the 4 T cell receptor beta chains listed below, sequenced in a study of shared clonotypes between healthy human individuals (dated by TCRdb to 2018 to 2020). Receptors were amplified or captured by the immunoSEQ multiplex PCR assay. The source is immuneACCESS, and TCRdb retained only in-frame sequences with V and J called. Part of the clones is not carried over; for the studies checked, unresolved V genes explain less than half of this, and the remainder is unexplained. Within this sample are 1,500,000 or so clones, with approximately 96% of them counted one time only. The top ten clonotypes cover about 1% of the sample. Specimen: naive CD4+ T cells sorted from blood. Per the publication, the cell subset or site label means: CD45RA+ positively selected. Receptors originate from a man aged 25-45 years in good health.

V and J are TRBV19 and TRBJ1-5, with D hard to call. V was shortened by 4 bases and J by 5 bases, with 15 bases between the two germline ends. From germline, CDR1 is LNHDA and CDR2 SQIVND (reference sequence). The CDR3 runs to 15 residues. The CDR3 protein is CASSRAGSYDQPQHF. CDR3 nucleotides: TGTGCCAGTAGTAGGGCAGGATCGTATGATCAGCCCCAGCATTTT.

Worth noting for this clone: The identical CDR3 is also encoded by other nucleotide sequences in the sample. The chain employs TRBV5-1 and TRBJ2-3; perhaps TRBD2 as D (6 bases). This CDR3 has 15 residues. Trimming shortened V by 1 base and J by 0 bases, and 9 bases separated the two germline ends. The V gene's germline CDR1 is SGHRS and CDR2 YFSETQ. For the CDR3, the DNA is TGCGCCAGCAGCTTGACTGGGACTAGCACAGATACGCAGTATTTT. Its protein is CASSLTGTSTDTQYF.

The chain couples TRBV7-2 to TRBJ2-7, with D unclear. V lost 4 bases and J lost 6, with 16 bases in between. CDR3 size: 14 residues. Germline CDR1 is SGHTA and CDR2 is FQGNSA. CDR3 loop: CASSSLGPDSEQYF. CDR3 nucleotide sequence: TGTGCCAGCAGCTCACTCGGCCCTGACTCCGAGCAGTACTTC.

This chain uses TRBV7-8 with TRBJ1-1; tentatively, D is TRBD1 (5 bases). Trimming removed 3 bases from V and 3 bases from J, with 11 bases in between. In germline, CDR1 is SGHVS, CDR2 FQNEAQ. The CDR3 contains 14 residues. The CDR3 DNA follows: TGTGCCAGCAGCTTCAGGGCGGAGTACACTGAAGCTTTCTTT. Its protein product is CASSFRAEYTEAFF.